This T cell receptor beta chain was retrieved from a study of human T cells and chemical hapten exposure. Study information: A 2 cm by 2 cm inner upper arm patch received 2% DPC for sensitization. DPC (0.01%) was patch tested on the upper back and read at 6 days.

Time point described: pre-sensitization, week 0. Indicated treatment: therapeutic diphenylcyclopropenone sensitization with weekly scalp DPC. Unique molecular identifiers were linked by the library to individual cDNA molecules. TCRdb reprocessed the RACE reads via MiXCR and lists one record per CDR3 protein. Of about 380,000 distinct CDR3 sequences listed, about 5.1% are singletons. There are 11 residues in the CDR3. From germline, CDR1 is MDHEN and CDR2 SYDVKM. The V call is TRBV28, the J call TRBJ1-1, with D maybe TRBD1 (6 bases). The clonotype was recovered from a woman in her fifties or sixties with alopecia areata. Some clones in this sample may be carry-over from other donors' samples. Sample: whole blood, taken in connection with sensitization to the hapten diphenylcyclopropenone (DPC). The CDR3 bases are TGTTACACAGGGAGCTCGTCTGAAGCTTTCTTT. Its protein product is CYTGSSSEAFF.